The 9 T cell receptor beta chains below were found in one sample sequenced in a study of beta chain features in type 1 diabetes. Study results and limitations: In all four CD4+ subsets, TCRB CDR3 length was significantly, moderately reduced in type 1 diabetes.

Reverse transcription of all isolated RNA meant that expressed TCRB transcripts were sequenced. Profiled with immunoSEQ multiplex PCR; TCRdb holds only in-frame clones, not every one. This table holds 310,000 or so clones, around 16% found once. No antigen has been identified for these receptors. The specimen was naive CD4+ T cells from blood. The receptors originated from a man aged 18 to 30 with type 1 diabetes.

The DNA of the CDR3 is TGCGCCAGCAGCCAAGAGCTGTGGACTAGCGGGATTTCCTACGAGCAGTACTTC. This codes for CASSQELWTSGISYEQYF. The J gene is TRBJ2-7, the V gene TRBV4-1; 12 bases map to TRBD2. This CDR3 has 18 amino acids. Germline V gene lookup returns CDR1 MGHRA and CDR2 YSYEKL. Losses at the gene ends were 0 bases for V and 1 base for J; bases not matched to a gene: 7.

The chain carries TRBV2 and TRBJ2-5; TRBD1 is a possible D gene (5 bases). The ends were cut back, 7 bases at V and 5 bases at J, with 17 bases in the middle. The germline V gene encodes CDR1 SNHLY and CDR2 FYNNEI. This CDR3 is 14 amino acids long. The CDR3 region has the DNA TGTGCCAGCACCGGGCAGGGTCGTATGGAGACCCAGTACTTC. Protein: CASTGQGRMETQYF.

This clone has just a few counts. The chain carries TRBV7-9 and TRBJ1-5; 7 bases agree with TRBD1. Germline V lookup: CDR1 SEHNR, CDR2 FQNEAQ (reference sequence). Germline trimming cut 10 bases from V and 6 bases from J; bases unmatched to any gene: 18. This CDR3 is 16 amino acids long. CDR3: CANPKGARGPSQPQHF. In DNA, the CDR3 is TGTGCCAACCCAAAGGGGGCCCGGGGGCCATCTCAGCCCCAGCATTTT.

This chain uses TRBV19 with TRBJ1-5; TRBD1 agrees at 7 bases. The CDR3 sequence is 15 residues long. V was pared by 3 bases and J by 3 bases, with 5 bases of the junction left unmatched. CDR1 and CDR2 from the germline V gene are LNHDA and SQIVND (reference sequence). CDR3 loop: CASSIGGGPNQPQHF. The CDR3 DNA reads as TGTGCCAGTAGTATCGGAGGGGGCCCCAATCAGCCCCAGCATTTT. Based on the CDR3 plus reference TRBV19 and TRBJ1-5, the full variable domain is DGGITQSPKYLFRKEGQNVTLSCEQNLNHDAMYWYRQDPGQGLRLIYYSQIVNDFQKGDIAEGYSVSREKKESFPLTVTSAQKNPTAFYLCASSIGGGPNQPQHFGDGTRLSIL.

The chain has TRBV5-4 and TRBJ2-7, with 7 nucleotides matching TRBD2. Germline CDR1 reads SGHNT; CDR2 reads YYREEE (reference sequence). The CDR3 extends over 15 amino acids. J lost 5 bases, V lost 2 bases, and 10 bases had no gene match. CDR3 sequence reads: CASSLNREAIHEQYF. The CDR3 coding sequence is TGTGCCAGCAGCTTAAACCGGGAGGCAATCCACGAGCAGTACTTC.

The V call is TRBV10-3, the J call TRBJ2-5; 8 nucleotides line up with TRBD2. Trimming took 2 bases from V and 4 from J; bases not matched to a gene: 6. Per the germline V gene, CDR1 is ENHRY and CDR2 is SYGVKD. The CDR3 sequence is 15 residues long. The CDR3 DNA sequence: TGTGCCATCAGTGAGCAGGCTAGCGGGCCAGAGACCCAGTACTTC. It codes for CAISEQASGPETQYF.

This clone was counted a few times. V usage is TRBV5-1 and J usage is TRBJ2-7, with 10 nucleotides matching TRBD1. The CDR3 sequence is 13 residues long. The V and J ends lost 6 bases and 8 bases, in that order; junction bases with no gene match: 8. CDR1 and CDR2 from the germline V gene are SGHRS and YFSETQ. CDR3 loop: CASTRTGGTKQYF. The CDR3 coding sequence is TGCGCCAGCACTCGGACAGGGGGTACTAAGCAGTACTTC.

The chain is built from TRBV29-1 and TRBJ2-3; possible D gene TRBD2, 6 bases. The CDR3 contains 12 residues. CDR1 SQVTM and CDR2 ANQGSEA come from the germline V gene. Trimming removed 6 bases from V and 2 bases from J, with 9 bases in between. The CDR3 coding sequence is TGCAGCGTGGGACTGTTCACAGATACGCAGTATTTT. It codes for CSVGLFTDTQYF.

The CDR3 DNA reads as TGTGCCAGCAGCCAAGTGTGGACAACGGTTGAAAAACTGTTTTTT. It specifies CASSQVWTTVEKLFF. The V gene is TRBV4-2, the J gene TRBJ1-4; TRBD1 is a possible D gene (5 bases). V was pared by 1 base and J by 7 bases, with 13 bases between. This CDR3 has 15 residues. Germline loops: CDR1 LGHNA, CDR2 YNFKEQ.